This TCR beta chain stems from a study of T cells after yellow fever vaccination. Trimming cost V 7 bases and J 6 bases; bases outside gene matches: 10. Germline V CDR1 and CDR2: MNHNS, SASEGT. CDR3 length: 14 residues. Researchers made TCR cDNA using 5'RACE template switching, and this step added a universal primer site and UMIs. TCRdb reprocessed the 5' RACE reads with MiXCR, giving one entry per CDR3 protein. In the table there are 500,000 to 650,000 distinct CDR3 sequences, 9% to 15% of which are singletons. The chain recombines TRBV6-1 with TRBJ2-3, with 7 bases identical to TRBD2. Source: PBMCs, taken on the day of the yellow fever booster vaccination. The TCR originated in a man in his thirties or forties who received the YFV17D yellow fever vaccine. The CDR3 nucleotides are TGTGCCAGCATGCGGGCGGGAGCTGGGGATACGCAGTATTTT. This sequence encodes CASMRAGAGDTQYF.